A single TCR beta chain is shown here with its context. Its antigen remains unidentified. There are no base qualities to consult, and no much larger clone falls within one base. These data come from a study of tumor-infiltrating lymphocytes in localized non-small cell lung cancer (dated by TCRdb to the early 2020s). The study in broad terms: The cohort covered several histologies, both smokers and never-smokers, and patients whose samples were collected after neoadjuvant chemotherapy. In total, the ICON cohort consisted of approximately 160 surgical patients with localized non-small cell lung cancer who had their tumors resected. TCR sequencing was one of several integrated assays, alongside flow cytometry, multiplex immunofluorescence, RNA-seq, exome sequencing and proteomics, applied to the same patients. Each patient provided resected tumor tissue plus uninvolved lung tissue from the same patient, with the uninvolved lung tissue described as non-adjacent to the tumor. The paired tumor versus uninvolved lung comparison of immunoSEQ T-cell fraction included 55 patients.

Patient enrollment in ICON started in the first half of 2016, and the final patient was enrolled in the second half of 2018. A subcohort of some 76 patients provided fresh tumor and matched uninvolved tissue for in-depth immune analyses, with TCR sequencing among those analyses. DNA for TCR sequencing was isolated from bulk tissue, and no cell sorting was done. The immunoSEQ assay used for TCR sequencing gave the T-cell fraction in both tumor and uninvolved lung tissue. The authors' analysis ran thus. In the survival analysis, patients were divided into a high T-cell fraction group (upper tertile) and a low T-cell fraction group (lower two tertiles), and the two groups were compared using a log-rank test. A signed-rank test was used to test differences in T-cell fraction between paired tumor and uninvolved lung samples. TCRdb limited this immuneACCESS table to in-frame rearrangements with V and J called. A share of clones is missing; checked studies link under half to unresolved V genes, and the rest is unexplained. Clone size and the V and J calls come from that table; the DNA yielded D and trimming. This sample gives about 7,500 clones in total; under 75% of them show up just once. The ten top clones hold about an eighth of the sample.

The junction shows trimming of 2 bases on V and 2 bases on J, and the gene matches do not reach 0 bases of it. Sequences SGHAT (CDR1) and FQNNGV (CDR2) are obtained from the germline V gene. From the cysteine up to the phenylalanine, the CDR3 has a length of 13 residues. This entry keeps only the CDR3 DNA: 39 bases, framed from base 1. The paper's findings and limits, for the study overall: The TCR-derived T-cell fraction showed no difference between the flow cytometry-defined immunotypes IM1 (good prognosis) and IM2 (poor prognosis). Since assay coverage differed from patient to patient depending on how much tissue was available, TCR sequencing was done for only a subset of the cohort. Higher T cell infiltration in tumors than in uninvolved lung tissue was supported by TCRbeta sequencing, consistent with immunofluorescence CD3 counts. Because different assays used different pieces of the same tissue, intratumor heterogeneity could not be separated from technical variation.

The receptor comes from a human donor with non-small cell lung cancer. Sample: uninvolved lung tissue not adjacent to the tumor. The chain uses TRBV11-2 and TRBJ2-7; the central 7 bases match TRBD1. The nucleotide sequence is TGTGCCAGCAGCTTAAGGGGGCCCTACGAGCAGTACTTC. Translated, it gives CASSLRGPYEQYF.